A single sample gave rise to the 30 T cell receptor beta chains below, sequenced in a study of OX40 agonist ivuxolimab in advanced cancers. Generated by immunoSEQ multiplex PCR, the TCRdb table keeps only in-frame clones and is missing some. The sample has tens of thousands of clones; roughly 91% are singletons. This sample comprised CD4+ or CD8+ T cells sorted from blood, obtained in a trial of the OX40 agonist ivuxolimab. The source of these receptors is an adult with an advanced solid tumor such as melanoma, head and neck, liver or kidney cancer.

The CDR3 DNA follows: TGTGCCAGCAGTAGGGTCCCTGGGGATACGCAGTATTTT. Protein sequence: CASSRVPGDTQYF. The chain carries TRBV6-1 and TRBJ2-3; no clear D gene. This CDR3 region has 13 residues. The germline V gene encodes CDR1 MNHNS and CDR2 SASEGT. The ends were cut back, 5 bases at V and 6 bases at J, with 12 bases in the middle.

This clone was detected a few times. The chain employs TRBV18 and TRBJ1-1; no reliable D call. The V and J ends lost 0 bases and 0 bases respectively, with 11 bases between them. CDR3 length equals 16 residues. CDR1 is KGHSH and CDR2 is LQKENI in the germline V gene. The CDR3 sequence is CASSPPSSHMNTEAFF. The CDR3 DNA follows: TGTGCCAGCTCACCACCTAGTTCACACATGAACACTGAAGCTTTCTTT. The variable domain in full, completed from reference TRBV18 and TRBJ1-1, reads NAGVMQNPRHLVRRRGQEARLRCSPMKGHSHVYWYRQLPEEGLKFMVYLQKENIIDESGMPKERFSAEFPKEGPSILRIQQVVRGDSAAYFCASSPPSSHMNTEAFFGQGTRLTVV.

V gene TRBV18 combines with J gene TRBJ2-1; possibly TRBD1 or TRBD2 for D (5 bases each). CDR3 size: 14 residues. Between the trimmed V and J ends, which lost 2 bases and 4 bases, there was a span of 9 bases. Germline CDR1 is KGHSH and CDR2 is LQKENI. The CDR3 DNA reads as TGTGCCAGCTCACCAGGGACGGAATACAATGAGCAGTTCTTC. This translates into CASSPGTEYNEQFF.

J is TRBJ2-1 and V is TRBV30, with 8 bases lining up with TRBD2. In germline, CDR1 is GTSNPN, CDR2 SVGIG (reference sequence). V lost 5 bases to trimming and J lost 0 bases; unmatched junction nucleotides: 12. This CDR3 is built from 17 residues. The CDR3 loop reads CAWGGLVGLYSYNEQFF. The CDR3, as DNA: TGTGCCTGGGGGGGACTAGTGGGACTTTACTCCTACAATGAGCAGTTCTTC.

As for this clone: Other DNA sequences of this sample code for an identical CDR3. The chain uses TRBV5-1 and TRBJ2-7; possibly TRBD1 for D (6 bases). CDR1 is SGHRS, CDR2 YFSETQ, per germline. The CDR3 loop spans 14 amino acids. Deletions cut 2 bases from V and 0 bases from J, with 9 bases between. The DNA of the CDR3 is TGCGCCAGCAGCTTTGACAGGAGCTCCTACGAGCAGTACTTC. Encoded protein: CASSFDRSSYEQYF. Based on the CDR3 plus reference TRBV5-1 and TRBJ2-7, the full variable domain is KAGVTQTPRYLIKTRGQQVTLSCSPISGHRSVSWYQQTPGQGLQFLFEYFSETQRNKGNFPGRFSGRQFSNSRSEMNVSTLELGDSALYLCASSFDRSSYEQYFGPGTRLTVT.

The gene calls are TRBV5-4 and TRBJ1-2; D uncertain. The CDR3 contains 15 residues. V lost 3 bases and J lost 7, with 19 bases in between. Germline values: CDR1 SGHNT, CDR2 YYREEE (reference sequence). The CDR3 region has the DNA TGTGCCAGCAGCTCTCAACAATTAGGTTTGCGTGGCTACACCTTC. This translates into CASSSQQLGLRGYTF.

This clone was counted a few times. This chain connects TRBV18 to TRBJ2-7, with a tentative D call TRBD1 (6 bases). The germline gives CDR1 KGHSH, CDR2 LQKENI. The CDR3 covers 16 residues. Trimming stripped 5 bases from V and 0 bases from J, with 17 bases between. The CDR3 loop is CASSSSGTLSSYEQYF. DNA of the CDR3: TGTGCCAGCTCATCTTCTGGGACATTAAGCTCCTACGAGCAGTACTTC.

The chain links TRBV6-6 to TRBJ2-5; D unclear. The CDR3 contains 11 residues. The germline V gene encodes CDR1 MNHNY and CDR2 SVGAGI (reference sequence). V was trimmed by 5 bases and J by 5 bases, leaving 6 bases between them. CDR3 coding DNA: TGTGCCAGCAGTCCCCAGGAGACCCAGTACTTC. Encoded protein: CASSPQETQYF.

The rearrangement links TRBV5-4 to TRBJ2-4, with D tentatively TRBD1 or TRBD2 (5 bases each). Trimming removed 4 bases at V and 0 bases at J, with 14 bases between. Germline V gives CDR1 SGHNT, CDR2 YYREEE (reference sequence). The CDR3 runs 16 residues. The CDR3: CASSPFAGTAKNIQYF. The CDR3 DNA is TGTGCCAGCAGCCCTTTCGCAGGGACAGCCAAAAACATTCAGTACTTC. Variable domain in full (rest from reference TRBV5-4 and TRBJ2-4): ETGVTQSPTHLIKTRGQQVTLRCSSQSGHNTVSWYQQALGQGPQFIFQYYREEENGRGNFPPRFSGLQFPNYSSELNVNALELDDSALYLCASSPFAGTAKNIQYFGAGTRLSVL.

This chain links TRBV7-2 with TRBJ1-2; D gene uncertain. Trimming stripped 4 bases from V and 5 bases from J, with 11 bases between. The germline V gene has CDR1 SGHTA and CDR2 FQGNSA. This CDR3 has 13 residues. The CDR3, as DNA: TGTGCCAGCAGCTCCCCGCCATTATATGGCTACACCTTC. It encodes CASSSPPLYGYTF.

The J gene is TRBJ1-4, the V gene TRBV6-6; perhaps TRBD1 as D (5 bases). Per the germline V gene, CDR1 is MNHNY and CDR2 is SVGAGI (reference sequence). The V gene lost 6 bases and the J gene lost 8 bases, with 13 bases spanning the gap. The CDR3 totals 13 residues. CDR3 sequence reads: CASSPVAGEKLFF. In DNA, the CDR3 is TGTGCCAGCAGCCCAGTGGCAGGGGAAAAACTGTTTTTT.

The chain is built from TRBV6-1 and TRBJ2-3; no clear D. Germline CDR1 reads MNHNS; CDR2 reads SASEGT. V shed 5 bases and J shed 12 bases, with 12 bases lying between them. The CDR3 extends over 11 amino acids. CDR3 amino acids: CASSYPPRQYF. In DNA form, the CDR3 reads TGTGCCAGCAGTTACCCCCCTAGACAGTATTTT.

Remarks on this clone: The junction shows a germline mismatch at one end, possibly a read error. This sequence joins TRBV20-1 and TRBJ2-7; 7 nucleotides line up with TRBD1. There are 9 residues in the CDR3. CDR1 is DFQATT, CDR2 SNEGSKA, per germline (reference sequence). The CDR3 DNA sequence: TGCAGTGCTAGAGATTTCAGGGGGTTC. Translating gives CSARDFRGF.

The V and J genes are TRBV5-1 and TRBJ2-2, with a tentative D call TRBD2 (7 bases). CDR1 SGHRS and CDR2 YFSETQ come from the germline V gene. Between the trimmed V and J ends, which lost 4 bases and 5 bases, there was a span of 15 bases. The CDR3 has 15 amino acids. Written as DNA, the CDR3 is TGCGCCAGCAGCGGAACCGGGGGGCAGACCGGGGAGCTGTTTTTT. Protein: CASSGTGGQTGELFF.

The DNA of the CDR3 is TGTGCCAGCAGCTTAGGGGACGGGGCCTGGGAAAAACTGTTTTTT. Its translation is CASSLGDGAWEKLFF. This chain uses TRBV11-2 with TRBJ1-4; TRBD1 is a possible D gene (5 bases). V shed 1 base and J shed 8 bases, with 14 bases lying between them. The CDR3 has 15 residues. Germline assignment: CDR1 SGHAT and CDR2 FQNNGV.

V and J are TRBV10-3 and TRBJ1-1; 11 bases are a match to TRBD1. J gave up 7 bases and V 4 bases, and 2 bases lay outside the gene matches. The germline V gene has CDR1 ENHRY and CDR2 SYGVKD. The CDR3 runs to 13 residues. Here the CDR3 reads CAISGTGGGEAFF. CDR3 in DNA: TGTGCCATCAGTGGGACAGGGGGCGGTGAAGCTTTCTTT.

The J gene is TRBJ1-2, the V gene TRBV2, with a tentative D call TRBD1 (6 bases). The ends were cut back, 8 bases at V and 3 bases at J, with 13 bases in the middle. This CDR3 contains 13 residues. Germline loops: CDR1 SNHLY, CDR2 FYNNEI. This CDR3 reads CASHRQAYYGYTF. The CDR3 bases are TGTGCCAGCCACCGACAGGCCTACTATGGCTACACCTTC.

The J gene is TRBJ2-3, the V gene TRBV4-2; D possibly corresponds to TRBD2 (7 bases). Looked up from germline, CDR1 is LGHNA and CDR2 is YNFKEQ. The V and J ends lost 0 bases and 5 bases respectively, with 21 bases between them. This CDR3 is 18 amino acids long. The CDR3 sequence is CASSQEKTSGGAVDTQYF. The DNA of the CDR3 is TGTGCCAGCAGCCAAGAAAAGACTAGTGGGGGGGCTGTAGATACGCAGTATTTT.

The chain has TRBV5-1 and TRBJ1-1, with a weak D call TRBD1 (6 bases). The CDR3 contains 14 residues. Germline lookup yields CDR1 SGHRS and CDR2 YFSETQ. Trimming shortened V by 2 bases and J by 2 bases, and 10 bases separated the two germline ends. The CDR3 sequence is CASSFGGPNTEAFF. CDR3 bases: TGCGCCAGCAGCTTTGGGGGGCCTAACACTGAAGCTTTCTTT.

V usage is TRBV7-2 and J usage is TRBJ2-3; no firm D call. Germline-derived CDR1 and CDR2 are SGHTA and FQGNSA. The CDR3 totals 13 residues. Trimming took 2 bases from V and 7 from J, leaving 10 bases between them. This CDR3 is CASSLSAGNTQYF. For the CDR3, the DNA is TGTGCCAGCAGCTTAAGTGCTGGGAATACGCAGTATTTT.

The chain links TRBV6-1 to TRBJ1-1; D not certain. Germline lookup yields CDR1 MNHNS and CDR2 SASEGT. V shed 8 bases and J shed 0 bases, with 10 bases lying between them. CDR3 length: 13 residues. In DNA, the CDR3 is TGTGCCAGCTGCGACAACATGAACACTGAAGCTTTCTTT. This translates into CASCDNMNTEAFF.

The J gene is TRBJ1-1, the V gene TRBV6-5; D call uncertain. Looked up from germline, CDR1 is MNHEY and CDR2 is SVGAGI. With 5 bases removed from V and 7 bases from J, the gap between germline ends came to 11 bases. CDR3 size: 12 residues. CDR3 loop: CASSRWMGEAFF. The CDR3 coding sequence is TGTGCCAGCAGTCGGTGGATGGGTGAAGCTTTCTTT.

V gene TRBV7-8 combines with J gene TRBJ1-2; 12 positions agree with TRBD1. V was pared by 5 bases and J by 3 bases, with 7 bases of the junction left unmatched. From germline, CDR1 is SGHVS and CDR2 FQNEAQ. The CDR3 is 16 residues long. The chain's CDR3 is CASSQGQGAPYYGYTF. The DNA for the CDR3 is TGTGCCAGCAGCCAGGGACAGGGGGCGCCTTACTATGGCTACACCTTC.

CDR3 DNA sequence: TGTGCCAGCTCACCAGGGTCCTCTGGGGCCAACGTCCTGACTTTC. This gives the protein CASSPGSSGANVLTF. This chain connects TRBV18 to TRBJ2-6; D is uncertain. The CDR3 has 15 residues. V shed 2 bases and J shed 0 bases, with 5 bases lying between them. The germline V gene encodes CDR1 KGHSH and CDR2 LQKENI.

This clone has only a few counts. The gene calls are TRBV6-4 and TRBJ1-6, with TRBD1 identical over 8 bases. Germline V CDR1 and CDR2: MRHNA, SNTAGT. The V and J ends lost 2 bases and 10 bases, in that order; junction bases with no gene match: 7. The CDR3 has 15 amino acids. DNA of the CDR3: TGTGCCAGCAGTGACCGAACAGACAGGGGCTCACCCCTCCACTTT. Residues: CASSDRTDRGSPLHF.

The CDR3, as DNA: TGTGCCAGCAGCTCTGGGGGGCGCGGAGAGACCCAGTACTTC. Translated: CASSSGGRGETQYF. J is TRBJ2-5 and V is TRBV7-9; D may be TRBD1 or TRBD2 (6 bases each). The germline V gene has CDR1 SEHNR and CDR2 FQNEAQ (reference sequence). The CDR3 is 14 residues long. V gave up 4 bases and J gave up 4 bases, with 13 bases separating them.

The CDR3 DNA reads TGTGCCAGTAGTCGGGACAGGGTAATGAACACTGAAGCTTTCTTT. Translation: CASSRDRVMNTEAFF. J is TRBJ1-1 and V is TRBV19; 9 positions agree with TRBD1. Losses at the gene ends were 5 bases for V and 0 bases for J; bases not matched to a gene: 4. The CDR3 covers 15 residues. Germline assignment: CDR1 LNHDA and CDR2 SQIVND (reference sequence).

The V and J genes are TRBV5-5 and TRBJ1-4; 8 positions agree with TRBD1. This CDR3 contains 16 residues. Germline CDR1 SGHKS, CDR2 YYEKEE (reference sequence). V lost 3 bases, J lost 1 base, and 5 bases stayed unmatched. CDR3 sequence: CASSSQGARTNEKLFF. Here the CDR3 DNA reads TGTGCCAGCAGCTCCCAGGGGGCGCGAACTAATGAAAAACTGTTTTTT.

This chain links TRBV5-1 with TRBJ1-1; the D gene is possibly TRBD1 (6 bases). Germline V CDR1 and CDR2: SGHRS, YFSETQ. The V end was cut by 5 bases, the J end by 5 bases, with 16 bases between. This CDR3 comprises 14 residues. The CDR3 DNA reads TGCGCCAGCAGGCTCGCGGGGGCCTATACTGAAGCTTTCTTT. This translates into CASRLAGAYTEAFF.

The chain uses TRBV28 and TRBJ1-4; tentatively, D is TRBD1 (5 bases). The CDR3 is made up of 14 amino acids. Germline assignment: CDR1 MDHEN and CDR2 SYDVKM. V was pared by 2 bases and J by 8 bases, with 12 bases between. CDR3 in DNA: TGTGCCAGCAGTTTAGGAGGGGTTGGGGAAAAACTGTTTTTT. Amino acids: CASSLGGVGEKLFF.